Following are 18 T cell receptor beta chains from one sample sequenced in a study of PD-1 blockade in classical Hodgkin lymphoma. Each patient experienced a relapse that followed autologous stem cell transplantation, and brentuximab vedotin exposure varied. Data came from immunoSEQ multiplex PCR; TCRdb stores just in-frame clones and leaves some out. Of around 58,000 clones in the sample, roughly nine tenths were seen once. The input for sequencing was peripheral blood mononuclear cells (PBMCs), taken at baseline. These receptors all stem from a human donor with classical Hodgkin lymphoma.

The rearrangement joins TRBV6-5 to TRBJ2-2; no reliable D call. V lost 0 bases and J lost 0, with 5 bases in between. The germline gives CDR1 MNHEY, CDR2 SVGAGI. The CDR3 contains 15 residues. The CDR3 reads CASSYSTANTGELFF. CDR3 in DNA: TGTGCCAGCAGTTACTCAACTGCGAACACCGGGGAGCTGTTTTTT.

This rearrangement joins TRBV5-1 to TRBJ1-6; D is ambiguous. Looked up from germline, CDR1 is SGHRS and CDR2 is YFSETQ. This CDR3 has 14 residues. The ends were cut back, 2 bases at V and 5 bases at J, with 8 bases in the middle. The CDR3 reads CASSLDGDNSPLHF. The CDR3 region has the DNA TGCGCCAGCAGCTTAGACGGGGATAATTCACCCCTCCACTTT.

V and J are TRBV5-1 and TRBJ2-2; 7 bases match TRBD1. In germline, CDR1 is SGHRS, CDR2 YFSETQ. The CDR3 runs to 18 residues. The V and J ends lost 0 bases and 4 bases, in that order; junction bases with no gene match: 12. Here the CDR3 reads CASSLGTGRLTTTGELFF. The CDR3 region has the DNA TGCGCCAGCAGCTTGGGGACAGGTCGTTTAACAACCACCGGGGAGCTGTTTTTT.

The rearrangement links TRBV11-2 to TRBJ1-5; D gene uncertain. The CDR3 totals 13 residues. Between the trimmed V and J ends, which lost 4 bases and 3 bases, there was a span of 7 bases. Germline V CDR1 and CDR2: SGHAT, FQNNGV. CDR3 coding DNA: TGTGCCAGCAGCTCGTCCCTCAATCAGCCCCAGCATTTT. Residues: CASSSSLNQPQHF.

The rearrangement joins TRBV28 to TRBJ2-6; D is ambiguous. V lost 2 bases, J lost 2 bases, and 4 bases lay in between. CDR1 and CDR2 (germline): MDHEN, SYDVKM. The CDR3 is 14 amino acids. This CDR3 reads CASSLGPGANVLTF. The CDR3 DNA is TGTGCCAGCAGTTTAGGGCCTGGGGCCAACGTCCTGACTTTC.

In DNA form, the CDR3 reads TGTGCCAGGGGGGTACTAGCGGGCACCGGGGAGCTGTTTTTT. It yields the protein CARGVLAGTGELFF. The V call is TRBV2, the J call TRBJ2-2, with 9 bases fitting TRBD2. CDR1 and CDR2 from the germline V gene are SNHLY and FYNNEI. Trimming cost V 9 bases and J 4 bases; bases outside gene matches: 6. This CDR3 spans 14 amino acids.

CDR3: CASSLDGTKYEQYF. Here the CDR3 DNA reads TGTGCCAGCAGCCTGGACGGGACTAAGTACGAGCAGTACTTC. The rearrangement links TRBV9 to TRBJ2-7; 7 bases agree with TRBD2. The V segment lost 4 bases and the J segment 4 bases; nucleotides outside the gene matches: 8. Germline CDR1 SGDLS, CDR2 YYNGEE. The CDR3 spans 14 residues.

This clone occurred once. The J gene is TRBJ2-7, the V gene TRBV5-1; D ambiguous. CDR1 is SGHRS and CDR2 is YFSETQ in the germline V gene. Trimming pared 3 bases from V and 3 bases from J, leaving 16 bases between. The CDR3 extends over 15 amino acids. The CDR3 protein is CASSSDSNWGYEQYF. CDR3 nucleotide sequence: TGCGCCAGCAGCTCTGATAGTAATTGGGGCTACGAGCAGTACTTC.

The chain uses TRBV2 and TRBJ1-2, with 8 bases matching TRBD1. This CDR3 comprises 16 residues. CDR1 and CDR2 from the germline V gene are SNHLY and FYNNEI. V lost 10 bases, J lost 0 bases, and 13 bases stayed unmatched. In DNA, the CDR3 is TGTGCCACTACCAGGGACAGGTCTAACTCTAACTATGGCTACACCTTC. Residues: CATTRDRSNSNYGYTF.

The V and J genes are TRBV29-1 and TRBJ2-7; 14 bases are shared with TRBD2. CDR3 length: 14 amino acids. CDR1 is SQVTM and CDR2 is ANQGSEA in the germline V gene. The V gene end was trimmed by 3 bases and the J gene end by 3 bases; junction bases not matched to a gene: 1. The CDR3 spells CSVEGLAGDYEQYF. Here the CDR3 DNA reads TGCAGCGTTGAGGGACTAGCGGGAGACTACGAGCAGTACTTC.

V and J are TRBV21-1 and TRBJ2-7; TRBD1, the D gene given by the table, was not confirmed from the DNA. TRBV21-1 is a documented pseudogene. The CDR3 extends over 15 amino acids. The CDR3 protein is CASSLRQGFSYEQYF. The CDR3 DNA sequence: TGTGCCAGCAGCCTACGACAGGGCTTCTCCTACGAGCAGTACTTC.

The chain is built from TRBV18 and TRBJ2-3; 7 bases match TRBD2. The CDR3 is 16 residues long. V lost 1 base, J lost 4 bases, and 8 bases stayed unmatched. Germline lookup yields CDR1 KGHSH and CDR2 LQKENI. The CDR3 protein is CASSPLLGGSSDTQYF. The CDR3 nucleotides read TGTGCCAGCTCACCACTCCTTGGCGGGAGTTCAGATACGCAGTATTTT.

V usage is TRBV7-9 and J usage is TRBJ1-1; possible D gene TRBD1, 6 bases. Germline values: CDR1 SEHNR, CDR2 FQNEAQ (reference sequence). This CDR3 contains 15 residues. V dropped 5 bases and J dropped 1 base, with 14 bases sitting between them. The chain's CDR3 is CASSPSGTPNTEAFF. CDR3 DNA: TGTGCCAGCAGCCCTTCCGGGACACCGAACACTGAAGCTTTCTTT.

The chain uses TRBV6-1 and TRBJ2-7, with D unresolved. The CDR3 spans 11 residues. CDR1 and CDR2 (germline): MNHNS, SASEGT. V was pared by 8 bases and J by 0 bases, with 5 bases between. The CDR3 here is CASHSSYEQYF. The CDR3 bases are TGTGCCAGCCACAGCTCCTACGAGCAGTACTTC.

The rearrangement links TRBV19 to TRBJ1-5; no firm D call. V gave up 1 base and J gave up 0 bases, with 16 bases separating them. There are 18 residues in the CDR3. The germline V gene has CDR1 LNHDA and CDR2 SQIVND (reference sequence). CDR3 DNA: TGTGCCAGTAGTATAGGTTGGTCCCAGAGTTCTAGCAATCAGCCCCAGCATTTT. It is translated as CASSIGWSQSSSNQPQHF.

The chain joins TRBV7-6 to TRBJ2-7, with TRBD1 as a possible D gene (6 bases). Trimming stripped 2 bases from V and 2 bases from J, with 7 bases between. The CDR3 contains 13 residues. Germline-derived CDR1 and CDR2 are SGHVS and FNYEAQ. The CDR3 DNA reads TGTGCCAGCAGCTTATCAGGGGCCTACGAGCAGTACTTC. Amino acids: CASSLSGAYEQYF. The variable domain in full, completed from reference TRBV7-6 and TRBJ2-7, reads GAGVSQSPRYKVTKRGQDVALRCDPISGHVSLYWYRQALGQGPEFLTYFNYEAQQDKSGLPNDRFSAERPEGSISTLTIQRTEQRDSAMYRCASSLSGAYEQYFGPGTRLTVT.

The rearrangement joins TRBV7-9 to TRBJ2-7; 7 bases are shared with TRBD1. V trimming: 6 bases; J trimming: 2 bases; junction bases outside the gene matches: 7. The length of the CDR3 is 14 residues. Germline CDR1 is SEHNR and CDR2 is FQNEAQ (reference sequence). CDR3 sequence (DNA): TGTGCCAGCAGTTTAAACAGGGGAACCTACGAGCAGTACTTC. Translated, it gives CASSLNRGTYEQYF.

This chain links TRBV6-1 with TRBJ1-2; D is perhaps TRBD1 (5 bases). This CDR3 comprises 15 residues. Trimming took 3 bases from V and 4 from J, leaving 15 bases between them. Germline CDR1 reads MNHNS; CDR2 reads SASEGT. This CDR3 is CASSDFRQGPYGYTF. CDR3 in DNA: TGTGCCAGCAGTGACTTCCGGCAGGGCCCCTATGGCTACACCTTC.